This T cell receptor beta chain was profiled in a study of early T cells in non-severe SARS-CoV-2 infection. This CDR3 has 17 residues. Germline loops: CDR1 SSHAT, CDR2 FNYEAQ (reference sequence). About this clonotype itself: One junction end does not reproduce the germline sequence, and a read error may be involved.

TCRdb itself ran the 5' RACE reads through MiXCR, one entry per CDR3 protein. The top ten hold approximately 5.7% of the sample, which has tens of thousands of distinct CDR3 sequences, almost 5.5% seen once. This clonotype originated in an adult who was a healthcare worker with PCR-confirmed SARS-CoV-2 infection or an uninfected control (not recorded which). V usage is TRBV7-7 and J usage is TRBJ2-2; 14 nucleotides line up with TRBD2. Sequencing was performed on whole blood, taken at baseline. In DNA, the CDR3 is TGTGCTAGCAGCTTAGCAGGGACTAGCGGGAGCACCGGGGAGCTGTTTTTT. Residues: CASSLAGTSGSTGELFF.